This TCR beta chain comes out of a study of cytomegalovirus exposure and HLA in healthy donors. This CDR3 region has 14 residues. Germline CDR1 LNHNV, CDR2 YYDKDF (reference sequence). The V and J ends lost 7 bases and 6 bases, in that order; junction bases with no gene match: 6. This PCR relied on a set of 60 Vbeta primers and 13 Jbeta primers. Here immunoSEQ multiplex PCR was the method, and the copy in TCRdb shows in-frame clones only, minus some. Recorded for this sample: 120,000 to 150,000 clones. Findings and limits, study-wide: V segments that were indistinguishable, TRBV6-2 and TRBV6-3 among them, were omitted from analysis.

Turning to this clone: Its cognate antigen is unknown.

This clonotype originated in a woman in her forties or fifties in good health and CMV-seronegative. The rearrangement links TRBV15 to TRBJ1-6; TRBD1 matches 7 bases. Material: PBMCs. The CDR3 is CATMTGRSNSPLHF. In DNA, the CDR3 is TGTGCCACCATGACAGGGAGAAGTAATTCACCCCTCCACTTT. Using reference TRBV15 and TRBJ1-6 for the parts outside the CDR3, the full variable domain is DAMVIQNPRYQVTQFGKPVTLSCSQTLNHNVMYWYQQKSSQAPKLLFHYYDKDFNNEADTPDNFQSRRPNTSFCFLDIRSPGLGDTAMYLCATMTGRSNSPLHFGNGTRLTVT.